This TCR beta chain comes out of a study of blood T cell repertoires in COVID-19. For the study at large: Donors in the United States, Italy and Spain gave samples during acute or convalescent COVID-19.

Germline V gene lookup returns CDR1 DFQATT and CDR2 SNEGSKA (reference sequence). Trimming pared 3 bases from V and 0 bases from J, leaving 17 bases between. The CDR3 is made up of 16 amino acids. The authors' processing: Cell counts per sample came from amplifying reference gene primers. Only in-frame clones appear in the TCRdb table, and some are missing; sequencing was by immunoSEQ multiplex PCR. D and trimming were read from the DNA, whereas the V and J calls and clone size are those reported in that table. The sample holds around 220,000 clones, 80% to 90% seen once. The chain recombines TRBV20-1 with TRBJ2-5; D is possibly TRBD2 (6 bases). The origin of this receptor is a man aged 45-65 years with acute or convalescent COVID-19. The sequenced sample was peripheral blood. In DNA, the CDR3 is TGCAGTGCTAGTGCCCTGGCCCGGGGGAACCAAGAGACCCAGTACTTC. This codes for CSASALARGNQETQYF.